The present T cell receptor (beta chain) was sequenced within a study of regulatory T cells in long-lasting Graves disease. The germline V gene encodes CDR1 ENHRY and CDR2 SYGVKD. V lost 2 bases, J lost 1 base, and 9 bases stayed unmatched. This CDR3 is built from 17 residues. Arm-PCR with iRepertoire HTBI primers amplified the CDR3 regions for these TCR beta libraries. TCRdb reanalysed the multiplex PCR reads using MiXCR and keeps one entry per CDR3 protein. The sample consists of 350,000 to 450,000 distinct CDR3 sequences, more than 12% of them appearing once. Regarding time point: newly diagnosed GD, antithyroid drugs for less than 3 months. From RNA extracted from PBMCs, the TCR library was made. This sample was also put to use in a study of T cells in Graves' hyperthyroidism and ophthalmopathy.

The source was peripheral blood mononuclear cells (PBMCs), collected at new diagnosis, from a patient treated with antithyroid drugs. This TCR was sampled from a woman aged 30 to 39 with Graves disease. J is TRBJ2-7 and V is TRBV10-3; 9 nucleotides match TRBD2. In nucleotides, the CDR3 is TGTGCCATCAGTGAGACCCCACCGGGACTAGCTTCCTACGAGCAGTACTTC. Its protein is CAISETPPGLASYEQYF.